The TCR beta chain under discussion was sequenced for a study of blood T cells in healthy people across ages (dated by TCRdb to about 2015). With regard to the full study: In model experiments, template switching captured roughly one uniquely barcoded TCR beta cDNA molecule for every two T cells. The donors were split into four age groups: young (average approximately 16 years), middle-aged (more than 35), aged (roughly 68) and long-lived (82). To avoid experimental bias, donors of different ages were spread randomly across the sequencing lanes. Using deep sequencing normalized with unique cDNA molecular identifiers, the study measured how TCR beta repertoire diversity changes with age. Two additional independent replicas of 1 million unique cDNA reads from the same blood draw were analyzed for two donors (one aged 18 to 30 and one aged 80 or older).

Receptor amplification or capture employed 5' RACE. Instrument used: Illumina HiSeq 2500. A second PCR of about 7 to 12 cycles was run with a J-beta primer mix and a sample-barcoded 5' primer. Each TCR beta cDNA molecule received a unique molecular identifier from a template-switch 5' adaptor carrying 12 random nucleotides. At least 2.5 million CDR3-containing paired-end reads were obtained from each sample. First-strand cDNA was synthesized from all RNA with the Mint cDNA synthesis kit, primed by a TRBC-specific oligonucleotide. Following uracil-DNA glycosylase treatment, a first 18-cycle PCR with universal primers M1SS and BC2_uni_R was performed on all cDNA. In the authors' own workflow: Each sample was normalized by randomly selecting 1 million high-quality reads, each carrying a distinct molecular identifier. Reads sharing molecular identifiers were discarded rather than binned into consensus sequences. MiTCR, set to a Q25 quality threshold and the strictest error-elimination algorithm, was used for CDR3 identification, clonotype clustering and error correction. A nonparametric unseen species model using Euler transformation provided a lower-bound estimate of total TCR beta diversity. The raw public reads went through TCRdb reprocessing: fastp at Q25, MiXCR clone calling, in-frame beta chains kept. CDR3 protein sequences are deduplicated, and each keeps its most common genes and DNA. The V and J calls reflect TCRdb's pipeline rather than the authors' work. This sample comprises 800,000 to 950,000 distinct CDR3 sequences, about 48% of them detected only once. The ten largest account for roughly 13% of the sample.

The CDR3 measures 14 amino acids from cysteine to phenylalanine. The only DNA kept is the CDR3, 42 bases in frame from the first base. V trim: 6 bases; J trim: 3 bases; unmatched bases: 7. The roughly 39 donors, aged about 6 to 90 years, were systemically healthy Caucasian individuals from Russia. Around 9.9 milliliters of peripheral blood were collected from each donor into EDTA-treated Vacutainer tubes. Ficoll-Paque density-gradient centrifugation was used to isolate PBMCs, with at least 7 million per sample. Total RNA, at least 6 micrograms per sample, was extracted from PBMCs with Trizol reagent. For every donor, an aliquot of PBMCs went through flow cytometry to measure the percentages of naive CD45RAhigh/CD27high T cells. Summary of the overall study and its limitations: Conclusive comparison of naive and antigen-experienced compartments was prevented by the profiling of bulk unsorted PBMCs. Estimates of total diversity based on one million sequenced T cells were regarded as lower bounds and as underestimates. Observed TCR beta diversity per million T cells fell roughly linearly with age, and a significant reduction was already apparent by age about 38. There was a strong correlation between observed TCR beta diversity and the percentage of naive T cells measured by flow cytometry. Because the CMV infection status of the donors was unknown, age-related changes in expanded clonotypes may potentially have been confounded. Compared with the aged group, the long-lived group had more naive CD4+ T cells, fewer expanded clones and increased TCR diversity, a pattern suggesting age selection.

Only one count was recorded for this clonotype. Its antigen remains unidentified. Base qualities are not recorded, but no much larger clone differs from it by a single base. Sequenced material: blood. The TCR sequence derives from a man aged 25-45 years in good health. Recombination connected TRBV12-3 or TRBV12-4 to TRBJ1-2, with 7 middle bases fitting TRBD1. The base sequence is TGTGCCAGCAGCCCTAACAGGGGCTACTATGGCTACACCTTC. It translates to CASSPNRGYYGYTF.